Shown below are 9 T cell receptor beta chains from a single sample sequenced in a study of blood T cell repertoires in COVID-19. The method was immunoSEQ multiplex PCR; TCRdb's version includes in-frame clones alone and lacks a portion of them. The sample carries about 150,000 clones, about four fifths recorded once. The specimen sequenced was PBMCs or T cells enriched from blood (not recorded which). Receptors originate from a man in his fifties or sixties who had recovered from COVID-19.

J is TRBJ1-6 and V is TRBV14, with D perhaps TRBD1 (5 bases). The CDR3 spans 18 residues. V was trimmed by 3 bases and J by 0 bases, leaving 15 bases between them. Germline V gives CDR1 SGHDN, CDR2 FVKESK. CDR3 DNA: TGTGCCAGCAGCCATAGGGGCAGGGATAGCTCCTATAATTCACCCCTCCACTTT. Translation gives CASSHRGRDSSYNSPLHF. Full variable domain (rest looked up from reference TRBV14 and TRBJ1-6): EAGVTQFPSHSVIEKGQTVTLRCDPISGHDNLYWYRRVMGKEIKFLLHFVKESKQDESGMPNNRFLAERTGGTYSTLKVQPAELEDSGVYFCASSHRGRDSSYNSPLHFGNGTRLTVT.

This chain uses TRBV7-3 with TRBJ2-1; 13 positions agree with TRBD2. Germline lookup yields CDR1 SGHTA and CDR2 FQGTGA. With V trimmed by 4 bases and J by 6 bases, 3 bases remained unmatched. The CDR3 is made up of 15 amino acids. CDR3 in DNA: TGTGCCAGCAGCTCGGGACTAGCGGGGAGCAATGAGCAGTTCTTC. It specifies CASSSGLAGSNEQFF.

This clone was found once. The V and J genes are TRBV18 and TRBJ2-3; 8 bases align to TRBD1. This CDR3 is 16 amino acids long. The V gene end was trimmed by 8 bases and the J gene end by 1 base; junction bases not matched to a gene: 11. Germline CDR1 KGHSH, CDR2 LQKENI. The CDR3 spells CASDTSGGRGTDTQYF. The CDR3 DNA sequence: TGTGCCAGCGACACATCAGGGGGCCGGGGCACAGATACGCAGTATTTT.

This rearrangement joins TRBV2 to TRBJ2-3; TRBD1 matches 7 bases. Germline loops: CDR1 SNHLY, CDR2 FYNNEI. With 7 bases clipped from V and 0 bases from J, the junction kept 7 bases outside the gene matches. The CDR3 spans 15 residues. CDR3 sequence: CASIHRDRSTDTQYF. The CDR3 DNA follows: TGTGCCAGCATTCACCGGGACAGAAGCACAGATACGCAGTATTTT.

This clone was counted once. The chain employs TRBV29-1 and TRBJ2-7, with a possible D match to TRBD2 (6 bases). V was pared by 6 bases and J by 4 bases, with 10 bases between. Germline assignment: CDR1 SQVTM and CDR2 ANQGSEA. The CDR3 covers 11 residues. The CDR3: CSVLAWYEQYF. The CDR3 nucleotides are TGCAGCGTACTAGCTTGGTACGAGCAGTACTTC.

About this clone itself: The same CDR3 is also encoded by other DNA sequences in this sample. The rearrangement uses TRBV29-1 and TRBJ1-1, with D maybe TRBD1 (6 bases). The CDR3 is 13 residues long. Germline values: CDR1 SQVTM, CDR2 ANQGSEA. Trimming took 4 bases from V and 2 from J, leaving 11 bases between them. DNA of the CDR3: TGCAGCGTTGTGGCGGGGGGCAACACTGAAGCTTTCTTT. Protein product: CSVVAGGNTEAFF.

The chain employs TRBV6-1 and TRBJ1-4; 7 nucleotides match TRBD1. The CDR3 spans 14 residues. Germline trimming cut 3 bases from V and 6 bases from J; bases unmatched to any gene: 4. Germline V gene sequence: CDR1 MNHNS, CDR2 SASEGT. The CDR3 region has the DNA TGTGCCAGCAGTGATGGACAGGTAGATGAAAAACTGTTTTTT. Its protein is CASSDGQVDEKLFF.

This chain links TRBV19 with TRBJ1-1, with 8 nucleotides matching TRBD1. Trimming took 7 bases from V and 0 from J; bases not matched to a gene: 10. The germline V gene encodes CDR1 LNHDA and CDR2 SQIVND (reference sequence). The CDR3 has 16 amino acids. CDR3 amino acids: CASKLRTGRLNTEAFF. The DNA for the CDR3 is TGTGCCAGTAAGCTCCGGACAGGGCGCCTGAACACTGAAGCTTTCTTT.

The chain is built from TRBV6-5 and TRBJ1-2; D is uncertain. The V and J ends lost 7 bases and 8 bases respectively, with 11 bases between them. The germline CDR1 and CDR2 sequences are MNHEY and SVGAGI. This CDR3 is 11 amino acids long. The CDR3 DNA reads TGTGCCAGCAACGAGGGTCGGGGCTACACCTTC. Its protein product is CASNEGRGYTF.